This T cell receptor beta chain appears in the sequencing data of a study of neoadjuvant anti-PD-1 for oral cavity cancer. Time point: after neoadjuvant nivolumab, at surgical resection. This table comes from immunoSEQ multiplex PCR, and its TCRdb copy is limited to in-frame clones, with some not included. The sample shows nearly 15,000 clones, roughly two fifths of them seen only once. The CDR3 sequence is 17 residues long. After removal of 4 bases from V and 3 bases from J, the junction contained 9 bases not matched to a gene. Germline V gene lookup returns CDR1 SGHDN and CDR2 FVKESK. The TCR sequence derives from a person aged 40 to 85 with oral cavity squamous cell carcinoma. The chain links TRBV14 to TRBJ1-1, with 12 nucleotides matching TRBD1. This specimen was tumor tissue, taken after nivolumab (anti-PD-1) treatment. CDR3 nucleotide sequence: TGTGCCAGCAGCCCCCGGGACAGGGGGCTTTTCGACACTGAAGCTTTCTTT. Translation gives CASSPRDRGLFDTEAFF.